This is a list of T cell receptor beta chains from one sample in a study of T cell responses to AZD1222 COVID-19 vaccine. The protocol was immunoSEQ multiplex PCR, while the TCRdb copy is restricted to in-frame clones and leaves out a portion. The table has some 130,000 clones, roughly 88% seen once. The sequenced sample was peripheral blood, obtained 28 days after the second AZD1222 dose. The source of these receptors is an adult who received the AZD1222 COVID-19 vaccine. CDR3s include the opening cysteine and the closing phenylalanine or tryptophan. Each record gives: D gene, clone size, V gene, J gene, CDR3 DNA, CDR3 protein. A D gene is named only where the DNA matches it firmly. Some rows have no size entry. The others give once, few or many, or a class for an expanded clone.

TRBD2	once	TRBV6-6	TRBJ2-3	TGTGCCAGCAGTTCAGGACTAGCCCCAGATACGCAGTATTTT	CASSSGLAPDTQYF
NA	NA	TRBV2	TRBJ1-4	TGTGCCAGCAGCGACCGGGGTGAAAAACTGTTTTTT	CASSDRGEKLFF
NA	once	TRBV15	TRBJ1-6	TGTGCCACCAGCAGAGATCAGTCACCCCTCCACTTT	CATSRDQSPLHF
TRBD1	few	TRBV4-2	TRBJ2-7	TGTGCCAGCAGCCAAGACTTGCCCGGGACAGGGATCTACGAGCAGTACTTC	CASSQDLPGTGIYEQYF
NA	NA	TRBV28	TRBJ2-2	TGTGCCAGCAGTTTTGCCAGGGAGAACACCGGGGAGCTGTTTTTT	CASSFARENTGELFF
NA	NA	TRBV6-5	TRBJ2-3	TGTGCCAGCAGTTACAACCGGGACACCACCACAGATACGCAGTATTTT	CASSYNRDTTTDTQYF
NA	NA	TRBV28	TRBJ1-1	TGTGCCAGCAGGGACTTGAGCACTGAAGCTTTCTTT	CASRDLSTEAFF
TRBD2	NA	TRBV5-1	TRBJ2-3	TGCGCCAGCACGACTGGACTCTCTAGCGGGTCTAGCACAGATACGCAGTATTTT	CASTTGLSSGSSTDTQYF
NA	once	TRBV5-1	TRBJ1-2	TGCGCCAGCGGGATTGACCAGGGGCGTCTCTATGGCTACACCTTC	CASGIDQGRLYGYTF
NA	few	TRBV7-3	TRBJ2-2	TGTGCCAGCAGCACACGTGTCGGACCCTCCCCGAACACCGGGGAGCTGTTTTTT	CASSTRVGPSPNTGELFF
NA	once	TRBV7-6	TRBJ2-1	TGTGCCAGCAGCTTTTACCGGGCCCCCTACAATGAGCAGTTCTTC	CASSFYRAPYNEQFF
NA	NA	TRBV5-1	TRBJ1-2	TGCGCCAGCAGGGCCGGGACCGGAGGGTATGGCTACACCTTC	CASRAGTGGYGYTF
NA	NA	TRBV18	TRBJ1-2	TGTGCCAGCCGCCTAGGGGGAGGACCCAACTATGGCTACACCTTC	CASRLGGGPNYGYTF
NA	NA	TRBV9	TRBJ2-3	TGTGCCAGCAGCGTAGGGGTGGACAGTGAAGATACGCAGTATTTT	CASSVGVDSEDTQYF
NA	once	TRBV6-5	TRBJ1-5	TGTGCCAGCATGCCGGGGGGCGGCAATCAGCCCCAGCATTTT	CASMPGGGNQPQHF
NA	NA	TRBV3-1/TRBV3-2	TRBJ1-2	TGTGCCAGCAGCTTAGGGGTAGGGGACTATGGCTACACCTTC	CASSLGVGDYGYTF
TRBD2	NA	TRBV11-3	TRBJ2-1	TGTGCCAGCAGCTGGGGGGGGAAAGGGAATGAGCAGTTCTTC	CASSWGGKGNEQFF
NA	NA	TRBV20-1	TRBJ1-1	TGCAGTGCGAGCAGGGGCACTGAAGCTTTCTTT	CSASRGTEAFF
NA	NA	TRBV2	TRBJ1-2	TGTGCCAGCAGTGTTGGGATTAACTATGGCTACACCTTC	CASSVGINYGYTF
NA	NA	TRBV7-3	TRBJ1-1	TGTGCCAGCAGCCTACAAAGGGCCGGAGACACTGAAGCTTTCTTT	CASSLQRAGDTEAFF
NA	NA	TRBV5-5	TRBJ2-1	TGTGCCAGCAGCGGCCGGGACATCTACAATGAGCAGTTCTTC	CASSGRDIYNEQFF
NA	NA	TRBV3-1/TRBV3-2	TRBJ1-2	TGTGCCAGCAGCCAAGCCCTGTACGGCTACACCTTC	CASSQALYGYTF
NA	once	TRBV19	TRBJ2-5	TGTGCCAGTAGTACGCATGACGGTGGAAGAGAGACCCAGTACTTC	CASSTHDGGRETQYF
NA	once	TRBV30	TRBJ1-2	TGTGCCTGGGACAGTGCCCCTTATGGCTACACCTTC	CAWDSAPYGYTF
NA	NA	TRBV4-1	TRBJ1-2	TGCGCCAGCAGCCACGTGAATCTGAATGGCTACACCTTC	CASSHVNLNGYTF
NA	NA	TRBV3-1/TRBV3-2	TRBJ1-1	TGTGCCAGCAGCCGTGCGGGGGGCCGGAACACTGAAGCTTTCTTT	CASSRAGGRNTEAFF
TRBD2	NA	TRBV5-1	TRBJ2-1	TGCGCCAGCAGCTTGGCTGGGACTAGCCGGTACGGTGAGCAGTTCTTC	CASSLAGTSRYGEQFF
TRBD1	NA	TRBV4-1	TRBJ1-2	TGCGCCAGCAGCCTACAGGAGACAGGGAACTATGGCTACACCTTC	CASSLQETGNYGYTF
NA	NA	TRBV13	TRBJ1-3	TGTGCCAGCAGCTTAGTAGGAAACACCATATATTTT	CASSLVGNTIYF
TRBD1	NA	TRBV6-4	TRBJ1-2	TGTGCCAGCAGTAAATATTCAGGGACAGCCACTAACTATGGCTACACCTTC	CASSKYSGTATNYGYTF
NA	NA	TRBV6-5	TRBJ2-1	TGTGCCAGCAGTTACTCGAAGTGGAGTGAGCAGTTCTTC	CASSYSKWSEQFF
NA	NA	TRBV5-1	TRBJ2-3	TGCGCCAGCAGCGTAGGGACGGGCACAGATACGCAGTATTTT	CASSVGTGTDTQYF
NA	NA	TRBV18	TRBJ1-2	TGTGCCAGCTCACCCCAGGGGAACTATGGCTACACCTTC	CASSPQGNYGYTF
NA	few	TRBV20-1	TRBJ2-4	TGCAGTGCTAGTTCAGCCCTGGGGGACATTCAGTACTTC	CSASSALGDIQYF
NA	NA	TRBV3-1/TRBV3-2	TRBJ2-3	TGTGCCAGCCGGGACTCCGGGCAGGGGGATACGCAGTATTTT	CASRDSGQGDTQYF
TRBD1	once	TRBV27	TRBJ2-4	TGTGCCACCTCGACAGGGGTGAAGGCCAAAAACATTCAGTACTTC	CATSTGVKAKNIQYF
TRBD1	NA	TRBV6-1	TRBJ2-7	TGTGCCAGCAGTGAAATGGGTTGGGACAGGACACTCGAGCAGTACTTC	CASSEMGWDRTLEQYF
TRBD2	NA	TRBV13	TRBJ2-1	TGTGCCAGCAGCTTAGTTCTAGCGGGACCCTACAATGAGCAGTTCTTC	CASSLVLAGPYNEQFF
NA	NA	TRBV7-9	TRBJ1-2	TGTGCCAGCAGCTCCGGACTCTATGGCTACACCTTC	CASSSGLYGYTF
NA	NA	TRBV5-1	TRBJ2-7	TGCGCCCGCAGCTTGGGGGGGGGCGGTAGCTCCTACGAGCAGTACTTC	CARSLGGGGSSYEQYF
NA	NA	TRBV13	TRBJ1-4	TGTGCCAGCAGCTTAGGCACGAATGCAAGAATTAATGAAAAACTGTTTTTT	CASSLGTNARINEKLFF
NA	once	TRBV3-1/TRBV3-2	TRBJ1-1	TGTGCCAGCAGCCAAATTGGGAGGAACACTGAAGCTTTCTTT	CASSQIGRNTEAFF
TRBD1	once	TRBV5-6	TRBJ1-2	TGTGCCAGCAGCTGGGACAGGGGCAGTGGCTACACCTTC	CASSWDRGSGYTF
TRBD2	NA	TRBV24-1	TRBJ2-3	TGTGCCACCAGTGATTTGGGACTAGCGGGAGATGCAGATACGCAGTATTTT	CATSDLGLAGDADTQYF
NA	once	TRBV25-1	TRBJ1-1	TGTGCCAGCAGGCAGTCATGGGGAGCTGAAGCTTTCTTT	CASRQSWGAEAFF
TRBD2	NA	TRBV6-6	TRBJ2-1	TGTGCCAGCAGTCCGACTAGCGGGGCCCTCAATGAGCAGTTCTTC	CASSPTSGALNEQFF
TRBD2	few	TRBV24-1	TRBJ2-2	TGTGCCACCAGTGACGGGGGGGCGGGACTAGCGGCCGGGGAGCTGTTTTTT	CATSDGGAGLAAGELFF
TRBD2	NA	TRBV5-1	TRBJ2-7	TGCGCCAGCAGCTGGGGGACTAGCGTTATGTACGAGCAGTACTTC	CASSWGTSVMYEQYF
TRBD1	once	TRBV28	TRBJ1-2	TGTGCCAGCAGTCCCTGGGACAGAGCAGCTAACTATGGCTACACCTTC	CASSPWDRAANYGYTF
NA	NA	TRBV5-1	TRBJ1-1	TGCGCCAGCAGCTCGGAGAGGCGATACGAAGCTTTCTTT	CASSSERRYEAFF
NA	NA	TRBV4-1	TRBJ2-7	TGCGCCAGCAGCCATGTCAATACGGGACTGACGAACTACGAGCAGTACTTC	CASSHVNTGLTNYEQYF
TRBD2	NA	TRBV4-2	TRBJ2-3	TGTGCCAGCAGCCAAGGACTAGCGGGAGCAGATACGCAGTATTTT	CASSQGLAGADTQYF
TRBD2	NA	TRBV10-3	TRBJ2-7	TGTGCCATCAGTGAACCTGGACTAGCGGGAGGCTACGAGCAGTACTTC	CAISEPGLAGGYEQYF